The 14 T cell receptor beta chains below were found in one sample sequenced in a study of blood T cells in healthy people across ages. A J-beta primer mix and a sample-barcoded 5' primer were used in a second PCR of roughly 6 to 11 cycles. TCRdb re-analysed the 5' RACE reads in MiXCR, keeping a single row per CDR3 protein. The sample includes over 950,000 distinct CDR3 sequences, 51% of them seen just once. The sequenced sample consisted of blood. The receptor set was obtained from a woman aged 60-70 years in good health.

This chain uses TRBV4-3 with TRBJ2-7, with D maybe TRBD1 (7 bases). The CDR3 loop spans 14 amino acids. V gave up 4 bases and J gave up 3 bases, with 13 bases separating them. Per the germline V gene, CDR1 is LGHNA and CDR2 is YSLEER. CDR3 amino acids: CASSLRRGHYEQYF. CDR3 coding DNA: TGCGCCAGCAGCCTCCGGAGGGGGCACTACGAGCAGTACTTC.

The CDR3 sequence: CASSPAARPSLDTQYF. CDR3 bases: TGCGCCAGCAGCCCCGCGGCTCGTCCTAGCCTCGATACGCAGTATTTT. The rearrangement uses TRBV4-3 and TRBJ2-3; perhaps TRBD2 as D (5 bases). Trimming took 4 bases from V and 6 from J, leaving 20 bases between them. The CDR3 covers 16 residues. CDR1 is LGHNA and CDR2 is YSLEER in the germline V gene.

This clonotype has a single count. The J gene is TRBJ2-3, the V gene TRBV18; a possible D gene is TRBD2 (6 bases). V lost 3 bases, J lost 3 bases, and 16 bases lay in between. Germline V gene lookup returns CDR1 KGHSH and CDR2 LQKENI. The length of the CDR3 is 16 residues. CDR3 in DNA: TGTGCCAGCTCACCTTATCCGGGAGTTAGTACAGATACGCAGTATTTT. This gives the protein CASSPYPGVSTDTQYF.

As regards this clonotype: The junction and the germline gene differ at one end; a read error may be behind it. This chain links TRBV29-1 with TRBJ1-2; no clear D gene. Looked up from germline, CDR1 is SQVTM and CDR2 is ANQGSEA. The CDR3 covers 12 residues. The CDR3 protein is CSAEERIYGYTF. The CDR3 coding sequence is TGCAGCGCTGAAGAGCGGATCTATGGCTACACCTTC.

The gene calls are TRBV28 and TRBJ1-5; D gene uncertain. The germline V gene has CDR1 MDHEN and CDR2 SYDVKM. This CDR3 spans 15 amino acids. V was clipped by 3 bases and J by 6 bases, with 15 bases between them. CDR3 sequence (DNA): TGTGCCAGCAGTTTCCCGGCCGCCGGGAGTCAGCCCCAGCATTTT. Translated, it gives CASSFPAAGSQPQHF.

Here the CDR3 reads CSVEFGQGYEQFF. The CDR3 bases are TGCAGCGTTGAATTTGGACAGGGTTATGAGCAGTTCTTC. The J gene is TRBJ2-1, the V gene TRBV29-1; 8 bases are shared with TRBD1. With 2 bases clipped from V and 8 bases from J, the junction kept 5 bases outside the gene matches. Germline values: CDR1 SQVTM, CDR2 ANQGSEA. This CDR3 comprises 13 residues.

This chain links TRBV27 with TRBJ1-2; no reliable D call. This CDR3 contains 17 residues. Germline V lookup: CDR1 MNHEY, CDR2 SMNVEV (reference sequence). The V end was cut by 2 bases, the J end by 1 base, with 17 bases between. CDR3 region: CASSLQGLQKGNYGYTF. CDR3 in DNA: TGTGCCAGCAGTTTACAAGGGTTGCAAAAGGGTAACTATGGCTACACCTTC.

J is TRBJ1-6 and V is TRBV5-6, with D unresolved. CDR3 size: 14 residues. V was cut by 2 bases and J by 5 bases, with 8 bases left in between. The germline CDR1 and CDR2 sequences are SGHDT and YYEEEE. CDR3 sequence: CASSFGSHNSPLHF. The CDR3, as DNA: TGTGCCAGCAGCTTTGGCAGCCATAATTCACCCCTCCACTTT.

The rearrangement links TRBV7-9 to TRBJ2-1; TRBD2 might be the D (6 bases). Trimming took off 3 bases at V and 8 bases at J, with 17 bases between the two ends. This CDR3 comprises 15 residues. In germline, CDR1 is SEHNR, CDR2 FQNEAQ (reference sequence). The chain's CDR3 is CASSLLARDSHEQFF. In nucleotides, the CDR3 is TGTGCCAGCAGCTTGCTAGCGAGGGACTCCCATGAGCAGTTCTTC.

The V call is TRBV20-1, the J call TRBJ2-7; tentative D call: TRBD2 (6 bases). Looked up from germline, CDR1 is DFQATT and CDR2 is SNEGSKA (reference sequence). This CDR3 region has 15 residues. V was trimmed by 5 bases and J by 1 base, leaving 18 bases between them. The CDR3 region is CSAPNQAGKSYEQYF. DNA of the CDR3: TGCAGTGCTCCCAACCAGGCGGGGAAGTCCTACGAGCAGTACTTC.

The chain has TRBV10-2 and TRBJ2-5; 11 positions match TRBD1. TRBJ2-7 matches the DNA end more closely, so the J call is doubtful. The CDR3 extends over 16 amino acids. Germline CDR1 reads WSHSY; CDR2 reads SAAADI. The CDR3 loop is CASTPGQGATFYEQYF. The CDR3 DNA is TGCGCCAGCACACCCGGACAGGGGGCGACATTCTACGAGCAGTACTTC.

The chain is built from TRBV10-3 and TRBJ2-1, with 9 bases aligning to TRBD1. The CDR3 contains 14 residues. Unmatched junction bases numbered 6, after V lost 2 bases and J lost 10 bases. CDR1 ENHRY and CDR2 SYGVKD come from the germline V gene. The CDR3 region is CAISEPDRGREQFF. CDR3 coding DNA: TGTGCCATCAGTGAGCCGGACAGGGGCCGAGAGCAGTTCTTC.

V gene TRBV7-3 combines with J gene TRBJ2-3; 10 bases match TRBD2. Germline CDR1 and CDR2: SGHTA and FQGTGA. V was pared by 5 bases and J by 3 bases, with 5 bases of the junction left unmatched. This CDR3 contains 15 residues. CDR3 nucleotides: TGTGCCAGCAGCGACCAAGCGGGAGGGACAGATACGCAGTATTTT. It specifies CASSDQAGGTDTQYF.

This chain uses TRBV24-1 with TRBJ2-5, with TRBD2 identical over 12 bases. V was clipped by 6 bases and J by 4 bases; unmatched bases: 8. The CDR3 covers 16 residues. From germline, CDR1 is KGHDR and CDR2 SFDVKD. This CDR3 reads CATSLASGRGVETQYF. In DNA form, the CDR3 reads TGTGCCACCAGTTTGGCTAGCGGGAGGGGGGTAGAGACCCAGTACTTC.